The 31 T cell receptor beta chains presented below share a single source sample, sequenced in a study of shared clonotypes between healthy human individuals. Profiling relied on immunoSEQ multiplex PCR, and the TCRdb table lists in-frame clones only, not all of them. This table has roughly 1,500,000 clones, around 98% appearing once. Sequences were obtained from naive CD4+ T cells sorted from blood. Stated subset: CD45RA+ positively selected. These receptors were obtained from a young man in good health.

This chain links TRBV9 with TRBJ2-7; TRBD1 or TRBD2 may be the D gene (5 bases each). Germline-derived CDR1 and CDR2 are SGDLS and YYNGEE. The germline V and J ends were trimmed by 1 base and 9 bases, with 14 bases remaining between them. The CDR3 is 13 amino acids. Here the CDR3 reads CASSVLDGAGQYF. DNA of the CDR3: TGTGCCAGCAGCGTATTGGACGGGGCCGGGCAGTACTTC.

J is TRBJ1-5 and V is TRBV2; TRBD1 might be the D (5 bases). The length of the CDR3 is 14 residues. Looked up from germline, CDR1 is SNHLY and CDR2 is FYNNEI. V was cut by 1 base and J by 7 bases, with 11 bases left in between. CDR3 in DNA: TGTGCCAGCAGTGAAGGGAGCAGGGAGCAGCCCCAGCATTTT. Protein product: CASSEGSREQPQHF.

The gene calls are TRBV28 and TRBJ2-7; maybe TRBD2 (5 bases). CDR3 length: 14 amino acids. Trimming removed 2 bases from V and 3 bases from J, with 11 bases in between. Germline CDR1 is MDHEN and CDR2 is SYDVKM. CDR3 in amino acids: CASSLRGERYEQYF. CDR3 coding DNA: TGTGCCAGCAGTTTACGTGGGGAGCGCTACGAGCAGTACTTC.

This clone was seen a single time. The gene calls are TRBV4-2 and TRBJ2-3; D may be TRBD2 (5 bases). Trimming stripped 4 bases from V and 3 bases from J, with 11 bases between. This CDR3 is 14 amino acids long. Germline V CDR1 and CDR2: LGHNA, YNFKEQ. The CDR3 DNA is TGTGCCAGCAGCCCTAGGACTGGAACAGATACGCAGTATTTT. Protein product: CASSPRTGTDTQYF.

The chain couples TRBV7-9 to TRBJ1-1; a possible D gene is TRBD1 (5 bases). The CDR3 is 11 residues long. V was pared by 5 bases and J by 7 bases, with 8 bases between. Germline V gene sequence: CDR1 SEHNR, CDR2 FQNEAQ (reference sequence). The CDR3 bases are TGTGCCAGCAGCCAGGGAAATGAAGCTTTCTTT. This sequence encodes CASSQGNEAFF.

For the CDR3, the DNA is TGTGCCAGCAGATTCGGACTAGCGGGATCCAATGAGCAGTTCTTC. It yields the protein CASRFGLAGSNEQFF. This chain joins TRBV6-5 and TRBJ2-1; 12 bases match TRBD2. J lost 6 bases, V lost 6 bases, and 6 bases had no gene match. This CDR3 spans 15 amino acids. Germline V gene data show CDR1 as MNHEY and CDR2 as SVGAGI.

This rearrangement joins TRBV5-1 to TRBJ2-7; 7 positions match TRBD2. CDR3 length: 15 residues. Germline CDR1 SGHRS, CDR2 YFSETQ. V was clipped by 4 bases and J by 3 bases; unmatched bases: 10. The CDR3 DNA follows: TGCGCCAGCAGCGTGGGGACTACCTTGAGCTACGAGCAGTACTTC. Translation: CASSVGTTLSYEQYF. Variable domain in full (rest from reference TRBV5-1 and TRBJ2-7): KAGVTQTPRYLIKTRGQQVTLSCSPISGHRSVSWYQQTPGQGLQFLFEYFSETQRNKGNFPGRFSGRQFSNSRSEMNVSTLELGDSALYLCASSVGTTLSYEQYFGPGTRLTVT.

This sequence joins TRBV5-1 and TRBJ2-1, with TRBD1 matching over 10 bases. With V trimmed by 1 base and J by 5 bases, 6 bases remained unmatched. The CDR3 consists of 16 residues. Germline assignment: CDR1 SGHRS and CDR2 YFSETQ. The CDR3 bases are TGCGCCAGCAGCTTGAAAGGGACAGGGGCGAACAATGAGCAGTTCTTC. It codes for CASSLKGTGANNEQFF.

J is TRBJ2-5 and V is TRBV4-3; D ambiguous. V shed 0 bases and J shed 5 bases, with 7 bases lying between them. The germline gives CDR1 LGHNA, CDR2 YSLEER. The CDR3 spans 13 residues. In nucleotides, the CDR3 is TGCGCCAGCAGCCAAGATCTTAAGGAGACCCAGTACTTC. It specifies CASSQDLKETQYF.

This chain connects TRBV29-1 to TRBJ2-3; D perhaps matches TRBD1 (5 bases). In germline, CDR1 is SQVTM, CDR2 ANQGSEA. V lost 1 base, J lost 2 bases, and 19 bases lay in between. CDR3 length equals 17 residues. In nucleotides, the CDR3 is TGCAGCGTTGAAGGGTCGGCGGATCTGGGGCCCACAGATACGCAGTATTTT. It translates to CSVEGSADLGPTDTQYF.

The CDR3 spells CASTQGDGGELFF. The DNA for the CDR3 is TGTGCCAGCACCCAGGGGGACGGCGGGGAGCTGTTTTTT. The chain uses TRBV9 and TRBJ2-2; TRBD1 matches 7 bases. The CDR3 contains 13 residues. V was clipped by 6 bases and J by 7 bases; unmatched bases: 6. Germline CDR1 and CDR2: SGDLS and YYNGEE. Drawing the rest from reference TRBV9 and TRBJ2-2, the complete variable domain is DSGVTQTPKHLITATGQRVTLRCSPRSGDLSVYWYQQSLDQGLQFLIQYYNGEERAKGNILERFSAQQFPDLHSELNLSSLELGDSALYFCASTQGDGGELFFGEGSRLTVL.

The chain recombines TRBV10-3 with TRBJ2-5, with 9 bases aligning to TRBD2. The CDR3 length is 15 residues. V was pared by 10 bases and J by 5 bases, with 14 bases of the junction left unmatched. Germline CDR1 ENHRY, CDR2 SYGVKD. Here the CDR3 DNA reads TGTGCCACCCAGGGGGGACTAGCCAGTTGGGAGACCCAGTACTTC. Amino acid sequence: CATQGGLASWETQYF.

The chain couples TRBV28 to TRBJ1-4; possibly TRBD1 for D (6 bases). Trimming cost V 6 bases and J 8 bases, with 22 bases left between them. Germline CDR1 reads MDHEN; CDR2 reads SYDVKM. This CDR3 contains 16 residues. For the CDR3, the DNA is TGTGCCAGCAGACCAGCCGGGGGGGCCCGAGGGGAAAAACTGTTTTTT. Translating gives CASRPAGGARGEKLFF.

This chain connects TRBV9 to TRBJ1-1; TRBD1 is a possible D gene (6 bases). V lost 4 bases and J lost 7, with 20 bases in between. The germline gives CDR1 SGDLS, CDR2 YYNGEE. This CDR3 has 15 residues. CDR3 sequence reads: CASSPEWSGVGEAFF. The CDR3, as DNA: TGTGCCAGCAGCCCCGAGTGGTCAGGGGTGGGTGAAGCTTTCTTT.

This chain uses TRBV13 with TRBJ1-3; no clear D. Germline lookup yields CDR1 PRHDT and CDR2 FYEKMQ (reference sequence). This CDR3 contains 15 residues. The V and J ends lost 2 bases and 0 bases respectively, with 8 bases between them. The CDR3 reads CASSLKINSGNTIYF. The CDR3 region has the DNA TGTGCCAGCAGCTTAAAAATTAACTCTGGAAACACCATATATTTT.

The CDR3 loop is CASRAIVSGMNFF. Here the CDR3 DNA reads TGTGCCAGCAGAGCCATTGTTAGCGGGATGAACTTCTTC. The rearrangement uses TRBV6-1 and TRBJ2-1; 8 nucleotides align to TRBD2. The V gene's germline CDR1 is MNHNS and CDR2 SASEGT. The CDR3 sequence is 13 residues long. The V and J ends lost 6 bases and 16 bases, in that order; junction bases with no gene match: 14.

The rearrangement links TRBV7-2 to TRBJ1-1; D not resolved. The CDR3 extends over 13 amino acids. The germline gives CDR1 SGHTA, CDR2 FQGNSA. The V gene lost 4 bases and the J gene lost 1 base, with 7 bases spanning the gap. The CDR3 protein is CASSSTPNTEAFF. The CDR3 DNA reads as TGTGCCAGCAGCTCTACTCCGAACACTGAAGCTTTCTTT.

The genes are TRBV7-8 and TRBJ2-3; 8 positions agree with TRBD2. The ends lost 0 bases at V and 13 bases at J; junction bases unmatched: 12. This CDR3 spans 15 amino acids. Germline values: CDR1 SGHVS, CDR2 FQNEAQ. The CDR3: CASSLAVIGGLVEYF. The CDR3 bases are TGTGCCAGCAGCTTAGCGGTCATAGGGGGACTAGTAGAGTATTTT.

The chain employs TRBV11-2 and TRBJ1-2; D ambiguous. Trimming left V 1 base short and J 4 bases short, with 7 bases between. The CDR3 is made up of 13 amino acids. Germline assignment: CDR1 SGHAT and CDR2 FQNNGV. CDR3 in amino acids: CASSLALSYGYTF. CDR3 in DNA: TGTGCCAGCAGCTTAGCCCTCAGCTATGGCTACACCTTC.

This clone was detected once. The rearrangement uses TRBV6-1 and TRBJ2-7; 8 bases line up with TRBD1. V gave up 5 bases and J gave up 0 bases; unmatched junction bases: 6. Germline V gives CDR1 MNHNS, CDR2 SASEGT. The CDR3 has 15 residues. CDR3 bases: TGTGCCAGCAGTACCGGACAGGGACACTCCTACGAGCAGTACTTC. Its protein product is CASSTGQGHSYEQYF.

The V and J genes are TRBV19 and TRBJ2-2; D perhaps matches TRBD2 (6 bases). With 6 bases removed from V and 7 bases from J, the gap between germline ends came to 15 bases. Germline V gene lookup returns CDR1 LNHDA and CDR2 SQIVND (reference sequence). The CDR3 has 14 amino acids. CDR3 residues: CASSQGRSGGELFF. CDR3 DNA sequence: TGTGCCAGTAGCCAAGGGAGGTCTGGCGGGGAGCTGTTTTTT.

The chain links TRBV10-3 to TRBJ2-7, with no clear D. This CDR3 spans 14 amino acids. Trimming left V 6 bases short and J 1 base short, with 13 bases between. CDR1 is ENHRY and CDR2 is SYGVKD in the germline V gene. DNA for the CDR3: TGTGCCATCAGCGAACTGGACCGATCCTACGAGCAGTACTTC. Its translation: CAISELDRSYEQYF.

The chain couples TRBV19 to TRBJ2-2; the D gene could be TRBD1 or TRBD2 (6 bases each). The CDR3 spans 15 residues. CDR1 LNHDA and CDR2 SQIVND come from the germline V gene (reference sequence). With 7 bases removed from V and 11 bases from J, the gap between germline ends came to 23 bases. The CDR3 DNA sequence: TGTGCCAGTACCACATACCCCTCGGAGGGACAAGAGCTGTTTTTT. Amino acid sequence: CASTTYPSEGQELFF. Based on the CDR3 plus reference TRBV19 and TRBJ2-2, the full variable domain is DGGITQSPKYLFRKEGQNVTLSCEQNLNHDAMYWYRQDPGQGLRLIYYSQIVNDFQKGDIAEGYSVSREKKESFPLTVTSAQKNPTAFYLCASTTYPSEGQELFFGEGSRLTVL.

This chain links TRBV5-6 with TRBJ1-1; D may be TRBD1 (6 bases). Looked up from germline, CDR1 is SGHDT and CDR2 is YYEEEE. Trimming left V 6 bases short and J 3 bases short, with 15 bases between. The CDR3 has 14 residues. The CDR3 loop reads CASKNRDLYTEAFF. The CDR3 nucleotides read TGTGCCAGCAAAAACAGGGACTTGTACACTGAAGCTTTCTTT.

J is TRBJ2-1 and V is TRBV6-5; no firm D call. The CDR3 loop spans 13 amino acids. V was shortened by 8 bases and J by 5 bases, with 13 bases between the two germline ends. Germline V CDR1 and CDR2: MNHEY, SVGAGI. The CDR3 reads CASGPGWDNEQFF. The CDR3 region has the DNA TGTGCCAGCGGGCCGGGCTGGGACAATGAGCAGTTCTTC.

The chain couples TRBV6-5 to TRBJ1-5, with D possibly TRBD1 on 6 matching bases. V gave up 5 bases and J gave up 10 bases, with 12 bases separating them. CDR3 length: 12 residues. Germline values: CDR1 MNHEY, CDR2 SVGAGI. CDR3 nucleotide sequence: TGTGCCAGCAGTACCGGACAGTTACCCCAGCATTTT. Translation: CASSTGQLPQHF.

The chain combines TRBV7-8 with TRBJ2-7; 8 bases are a match to TRBD1. In germline, CDR1 is SGHVS, CDR2 FQNEAQ. This CDR3 has 15 residues. The V and J ends lost 1 base and 2 bases, in that order; junction bases with no gene match: 4. Here the CDR3 reads CASSLGDRTTYEQYF. The CDR3 DNA is TGTGCCAGCAGCTTAGGGGACAGGACGACCTACGAGCAGTACTTC.

The rearrangement uses TRBV21-1 and TRBJ2-7; the D call TRBD1 from the table was never checked on the DNA. TRBV21-1 is tagged as a pseudogene. This CDR3 has 19 amino acids. The CDR3 DNA is TGTGCCAGCAGAACCGTAGGGGACAGGGGCCTCTCGGGGACCTACGAGCAGTACTTC. Translated, it gives CASRTVGDRGLSGTYEQYF.

The genes are TRBV7-9 and TRBJ2-1; D not certain. CDR1 is SEHNR and CDR2 is FQNEAQ in the germline V gene (reference sequence). Trimming stripped 9 bases from V and 10 bases from J, with 13 bases between. The CDR3 extends over 11 amino acids. The chain's CDR3 is CASNNNIEQFF. CDR3 in DNA: TGTGCCAGTAACAATAACATCGAGCAGTTCTTC.

The V and J genes are TRBV10-2 and TRBJ2-3; D gene ambiguous. Germline V gene data show CDR1 as WSHSY and CDR2 as SAAADI. The CDR3 spans 11 residues. Trimming took 3 bases from V and 2 from J, leaving 0 bases between them. CDR3 protein: CASSDTDTQYF. The CDR3 DNA reads TGCGCCAGCAGTGACACAGATACGCAGTATTTT.

The chain carries TRBV11-3 and TRBJ2-7, with D possibly matching TRBD2 (5 bases). The CDR3 has 12 residues. V was clipped by 5 bases and J by 2 bases, with 7 bases between them. Germline V gene sequence: CDR1 SGHNT, CDR2 YENEEA. The CDR3 loop reads CASSPGAYEQYF. The CDR3 DNA reads TGTGCCAGCAGCCCCGGGGCCTACGAGCAGTACTTC. The full variable domain, completed using reference TRBV11-3 and TRBJ2-7, is EAGVVQSPRYKIIEKKQPVAFWCNPISGHNTLYWYLQNLGQGPELLIRYENEEAVDDSQLPKDRFSAERLKGVDSTLKIQPAELGDSAVYLCASSPGAYEQYFGPGTRLTVT.